Sequencing of this TCR beta chain was carried out in a study of cytomegalovirus exposure and HLA in healthy donors. Study-wide context: Early released data comprised about 84 million unique TCRs from HLA-typed donors. Whole-study results and caveats: With later analysis, a missense DCLRE1C variant became linked to TCR beta V- and J-gene trimming. 87-base-pair reads could not separate some V segments, including TRBV6-2 and TRBV6-3.

At collection, donors were nominally healthy, but unrecorded immune exposures were probable. Between the trimmed V and J ends, which lost 4 bases and 6 bases, there was a span of 9 bases. Germline assignment: CDR1 DFQATT and CDR2 SNEGSKA (reference sequence). The length of the CDR3 is 11 residues. PCR primers comprised 60 Vbeta and 13 Jbeta primers. Method: immunoSEQ multiplex PCR; TCRdb's copy keeps in-frame clones and lacks some. The table has roughly 150,000 clones, roughly 80% seen once. In this sample, this clone turned up once. Antigen: not known. The genes are TRBV20-1 and TRBJ1-2, with a weak D call TRBD1 (5 bases). The receptor was derived from a male donor in good health and CMV-seropositive. Sequenced: PBMCs. The CDR3 spells CSATPGNGYTF. The DNA of the CDR3 is TGCAGTGCTACCCCAGGGAATGGCTACACCTTC.